A single sample gave rise to the 10 T cell receptor beta chains below, sequenced in a study of T cell responses to AZD1222 COVID-19 vaccine. Clones were sequenced by immunoSEQ multiplex PCR, and TCRdb holds only the in-frame ones, with some missing. Here the sample spans 150,000 or so clones, around 90% being singletons. This sample comprised peripheral blood, obtained 28 days after the second AZD1222 dose. These receptors were collected from an adult who received the AZD1222 COVID-19 vaccine.

V gene TRBV3-1 (or the pseudogene TRBV3-2) combines with J gene TRBJ1-3, with D perhaps matching TRBD1 (5 bases). The germline V and J ends were trimmed by 0 bases and 0 bases, with 18 bases remaining between them. Per the germline V gene, CDR1 is LGHDT and CDR2 is YNNKEL (reference sequence). The CDR3 runs to 19 residues. CDR3 coding DNA: TGTGCCAGCAGCCAAGAGGCGACAGCGACTTTTATCTCTGGAAACACCATATATTTT. Its protein is CASSQEATATFISGNTIYF.

The gene calls are TRBV7-9 and TRBJ1-2; maybe TRBD1 (5 bases). V shed 7 bases and J shed 6 bases, with 21 bases lying between them. The germline CDR1 and CDR2 sequences are SEHNR and FQNEAQ (reference sequence). The CDR3 sequence is 15 residues long. The CDR3 reads CASNFLAGLGDGYTF. The CDR3 DNA is TGTGCCAGCAACTTCCTCGCAGGGTTGGGAGATGGCTACACCTTC.

This chain connects TRBV6-5 to TRBJ1-2, with D unresolved. Germline values: CDR1 MNHEY, CDR2 SVGAGI. V lost 4 bases and J 2 bases, leaving 8 bases between the germline ends. The CDR3 sequence is 13 residues long. CDR3 nucleotide sequence: TGTGCCAGCAGTTTAAACGGGAACTATGGCTACACCTTC. Amino acids: CASSLNGNYGYTF.

This clone showed up just once. The chain is built from TRBV6-2 or TRBV6-3 and TRBJ1-3; 8 bases match TRBD1. V gave up 4 bases and J gave up 2 bases; unmatched junction bases: 7. This CDR3 contains 16 residues. Germline V gene data show CDR1 as MNHEY and CDR2 as SVGEGT. The CDR3 DNA reads as TGTGCCAGCAGTTCTTTCGGACAGGGACCTGGAAACACCATATATTTT. This gives the protein CASSSFGQGPGNTIYF.

The V gene is TRBV19, the J gene TRBJ2-3; D is unresolved. Germline CDR1 and CDR2: LNHDA and SQIVND (reference sequence). V lost 6 bases, J lost 4 bases, and 8 bases lay in between. The CDR3 contains 12 residues. The CDR3 is CASRGSPDTQYF. CDR3 coding DNA: TGTGCCAGTAGGGGTAGCCCAGATACGCAGTATTTT.

The rearrangement joins TRBV18 to TRBJ1-2; TRBD1 might be the D (5 bases). The V gene's germline CDR1 is KGHSH and CDR2 LQKENI. The CDR3 totals 16 residues. The V end lost 0 bases, the J end lost 6 bases, and 17 bases lay between the germline ends. The CDR3 region has the DNA TGTGCCAGCTCACCACCAACCGGGACCCTCGACGATGGCTACACCTTC. Amino acid sequence: CASSPPTGTLDDGYTF.

The rearrangement joins TRBV5-1 to TRBJ1-1, with no clear D. This CDR3 spans 14 amino acids. Germline-derived CDR1 and CDR2 are SGHRS and YFSETQ. The V and J ends lost 1 base and 1 base respectively, with 8 bases between them. CDR3 amino acids: CASSLMTWNTEAFF. In DNA form, the CDR3 reads TGCGCCAGCAGCTTGATGACATGGAACACTGAAGCTTTCTTT. The variable domain in full, with the rest retrieved from reference TRBV5-1 and TRBJ1-1, is KAGVTQTPRYLIKTRGQQVTLSCSPISGHRSVSWYQQTPGQGLQFLFEYFSETQRNKGNFPGRFSGRQFSNSRSEMNVSTLELGDSALYLCASSLMTWNTEAFFGQGTRLTVV.

A single count supports this clone. The V and J genes are TRBV4-2 and TRBJ2-7, with TRBD2 matching over 8 bases. With V trimmed by 0 bases and J by 0 bases, 10 bases remained unmatched. The CDR3 runs 18 residues. Germline V gene sequence: CDR1 LGHNA, CDR2 YNFKEQ. DNA of the CDR3: TGTGCCAGCAGCCAAGATTATCAAAAGCGGGGGTTCTCCTACGAGCAGTACTTC. Its translation: CASSQDYQKRGFSYEQYF.

This rearrangement joins TRBV19 to TRBJ2-7; 11 bases are a match to TRBD2. The trim removed 5 bases at V and 7 bases at J, leaving 19 bases unmatched. The CDR3 is made up of 18 amino acids. Germline values: CDR1 LNHDA, CDR2 SQIVND (reference sequence). The CDR3 bases are TGTGCCAGTAGTGCATCTAAAGCTCTAGCGGGGGGAGGTGGTGAGCAGTACTTC. As protein: CASSASKALAGGGGEQYF.

This rearrangement joins TRBV5-6 to TRBJ1-5; 9 bases are a match to TRBD1. This CDR3 has 17 amino acids. V lost 2 bases to trimming and J lost 6 bases; unmatched junction nucleotides: 12. Germline V gene sequence: CDR1 SGHDT, CDR2 YYEEEE. The CDR3 spells CASSFRGQGLSGQPQHF. The CDR3 bases are TGTGCCAGCAGCTTTCGGGGACAGGGACTGAGCGGTCAGCCCCAGCATTTT.